A single sample gave rise to the 9 T cell receptor beta chains below, sequenced in a study of CD4 T cells in relation to SARS-CoV-2 and coronaviruses. Sequenced by immunoSEQ multiplex PCR; TCRdb stores in-frame clones only, minus some. This sample carries just under 20,000 clones, approximately 82% of them seen once, and the ten largest clones take about 11%. These receptors' antigens are unknown. Before the COVID-19 pandemic, during about 2011-2019, CD4+ T cells were taken from unexposed donors. Isolation of CD4+ T cells took place after about 10 days in culture. Sequencing was done on a sample of CD4+ T cells from PBMCs, cultured in vitro. These receptor sequences come from a human donor in good health.

CDR3 loop: CSVTPGTPYEQYF. CDR3 DNA: TGCAGCGTAACCCCGGGAACCCCCTACGAGCAGTACTTC. J is TRBJ2-7 and V is TRBV29-1, with D perhaps TRBD2 (5 bases). CDR1 and CDR2 (germline): SQVTM, ANQGSEA. The CDR3 has 13 residues. Trimming left V 6 bases short and J 2 bases short, with 14 bases between.

V is TRBV30 and J is TRBJ1-5; D remains unclear. The CDR3 loop spans 14 amino acids. V was shortened by 0 bases and J by 3 bases, with 9 bases between the two germline ends. Germline assignment: CDR1 GTSNPN and CDR2 SVGIG (reference sequence). CDR3 nucleotide sequence: TGTGCCTGGAGTGTGGTAAGGAACAATCAGCCCCAGCATTTT. It specifies CAWSVVRNNQPQHF.

The gene calls are TRBV3-1 (or the pseudogene TRBV3-2) and TRBJ1-2; weak D call: TRBD1 (6 bases). CDR3 length equals 14 residues. V was cut by 0 bases and J by 8 bases, with 13 bases left in between. Germline CDR1 is LGHDT and CDR2 is YNNKEL (reference sequence). The CDR3 DNA reads TGTGCCAGCAGCCAAGATTCAAGGGGGGTCGGCTACACCTTC. This translates into CASSQDSRGVGYTF.

The genes are TRBV3-1 (or the pseudogene TRBV3-2) and TRBJ2-3; TRBD1 aligns across 12 bases. CDR3 length: 14 amino acids. Trimming took 4 bases from V and 6 from J; bases not matched to a gene: 2. CDR1 and CDR2 from the germline V gene are LGHDT and YNNKEL (reference sequence). The CDR3 sequence is CASSRGQGADTQYF. The CDR3 nucleotides are TGTGCCAGCAGCCGGGGACAGGGGGCCGATACGCAGTATTTT.

This clone has just a few counts. V gene TRBV11-1 combines with J gene TRBJ1-6, with unresolved D. Germline lookup yields CDR1 SGHAT and CDR2 FQDESV (reference sequence). Trimming left V 1 base short and J 10 bases short, with 8 bases between. The CDR3 sequence is 13 residues long. The CDR3 coding sequence is TGTGCCAGCAGCTTAGACGCCTACTCACCCCTCCACTTT. Its protein is CASSLDAYSPLHF.

This clone appeared a single time. The chain has TRBV6-5 and TRBJ2-3, with unresolved D. The V end lost 7 bases, the J end lost 1 base, and 9 bases lay between the germline ends. Germline CDR1 is MNHEY and CDR2 is SVGAGI. CDR3 length: 13 amino acids. Here the CDR3 DNA reads TGTGCCAGCAATTATCGGGGCACAGATACGCAGTATTTT. Its translation: CASNYRGTDTQYF.

The CDR3 here is CASSYGETQYF. The DNA for the CDR3 is TGTGCCAGCAGTTACGGCGAGACCCAGTACTTC. The rearrangement joins TRBV6-6 to TRBJ2-5; D call uncertain. Per the germline V gene, CDR1 is MNHNY and CDR2 is SVGAGI (reference sequence). The CDR3 sequence is 11 residues long. The V and J ends lost 2 bases and 5 bases respectively, with 3 bases between them.

The chain employs TRBV10-2 and TRBJ1-6; D uncertain. Germline CDR1 is WSHSY and CDR2 is SAAADI. The CDR3 runs 13 residues. V dropped 7 bases and J dropped 7 bases, with 11 bases sitting between them. CDR3 protein: CASTPPGNSPLHF. DNA for the CDR3: TGCGCCAGCACACCTCCGGGAAATTCACCCCTCCACTTT.

J is TRBJ1-2 and V is TRBV4-3; the match to TRBD1 covers 7 bases. CDR3 length: 13 amino acids. Looked up from germline, CDR1 is LGHNA and CDR2 is YSLEER. The V and J ends lost 2 bases and 6 bases, in that order; junction bases with no gene match: 3. CDR3 DNA: TGCGCCAGCAGCCAACGAGGGGGCGATGGCTACACCTTC. Translated, it gives CASSQRGGDGYTF.